This T cell receptor beta chain came from a study of blood T cell repertoires in COVID-19. About the study: Whether acute or convalescent, the COVID-19 samples came from the United States, Italy and Spain. From T cells, B-cell-depleted T cells, or PBMCs came the material, which was cDNA or gDNA.

V lost 5 bases, J lost 9 bases, and 17 bases lay in between. Per germline, CDR1 PRHDT and CDR2 FYEKMQ (reference sequence). This CDR3 region has 14 residues. Under the authors' procedure: Estimated nucleated cell counts came from reference gene primer amplification. Assay used: immunoSEQ multiplex PCR; TCRdb lists only in-frame clones, some missing. V, J and clone size reflect that table, while D and trimming were determined from the DNA. The table lists about 140,000 clones, just under 80% of them singletons. The V call is TRBV13, the J call TRBJ2-1; a possible D gene is TRBD2 (6 bases). The material sequenced was peripheral blood. This receptor was identified in a woman aged 55-69 years with acute or convalescent COVID-19. The CDR3 DNA reads TGTGCCAGCAGCGCAGGACGGGCGGGGATTGAGCAGTTCTTC. This gives the protein CASSAGRAGIEQFF.